One and the same sample provided the 26 T cell receptor beta chains below, sequenced in a study of T cell repertoires in cytomegalovirus infection. These receptors are not linked to any known antigen. TCRdb itself ran the reads through MiXCR, one entry per CDR3 protein. Here the sample spans about 71,000 distinct CDR3 sequences, more than 20% being singletons. The sample here was CD8+ T cells from cultured PBMCs, taken from culture after CMV antigen stimulation. All receptors come from a human donor in good health (CMV status not recorded). Some clones in this sample may be carry-over from other donors' samples.

The rearrangement uses TRBV9 and TRBJ2-3; TRBD2 matches 11 bases. Germline V gene data show CDR1 as SGDLS and CDR2 as YYNGEE. The V segment lost 3 bases and the J segment 2 bases; nucleotides outside the gene matches: 2. This CDR3 is built from 15 residues. CDR3 in amino acids: CASSAGLADTDTQYF. The CDR3 nucleotides read TGTGCCAGCAGCGCGGGACTAGCGGACACAGATACGCAGTATTTT.

The chain employs TRBV6-6 and TRBJ2-5; 8 bases fit TRBD2. Germline V lookup: CDR1 MNHNY, CDR2 SVGAGI (reference sequence). The V segment lost 6 bases and the J segment 4 bases; nucleotides outside the gene matches: 10. The CDR3 runs 15 residues. CDR3 coding DNA: TGTGCCAGCAGGACCGGGACTAGGACGATAGAGACCCAGTACTTC. Translating it yields CASRTGTRTIETQYF.

V gene TRBV10-3 combines with J gene TRBJ2-3; TRBD2 agrees at 7 bases. The length of the CDR3 is 14 residues. The V gene's germline CDR1 is ENHRY and CDR2 SYGVKD. Trimming at V came to 4 bases and at J to 5 bases, leaving 6 bases not matched to a gene. CDR3 bases: TGTGCCATCAGTGTTGGGGGGGAGGAAGATACGCAGTATTTT. This codes for CAISVGGEEDTQYF.

This clonotype was seen a handful of times. The chain combines TRBV28 with TRBJ1-1; 9 bases line up with TRBD1. The CDR3 contains 19 residues. J was trimmed by 3 bases and V by 5 bases; bases with no gene match: 19. Per the germline V gene, CDR1 is MDHEN and CDR2 is SYDVKM. The CDR3, as DNA: TGTGCCAGCAGTCTTCCCGGCTCCGGGACAGGGCTCAGGGACACTGAAGCTTTCTTT. Translated, it gives CASSLPGSGTGLRDTEAFF.

V is TRBV7-9 and J is TRBJ1-6, with 7 bases that match TRBD1. This CDR3 region has 12 residues. The V segment lost 0 bases and the J segment 13 bases; nucleotides outside the gene matches: 0. CDR1 and CDR2 from the germline V gene are SEHNR and FQNEAQ (reference sequence). In nucleotides, the CDR3 is TGTGCCAGCAGCTTAGCCAGGGGGCCCCTCCACTTT. It specifies CASSLARGPLHF.

The J gene is TRBJ1-4, the V gene TRBV4-3; D is undetermined. V dropped 0 bases and J dropped 5 bases, with 13 bases sitting between them. This CDR3 is 16 amino acids long. Germline V lookup: CDR1 LGHNA, CDR2 YSLEER. The DNA for the CDR3 is TGCGCCAGCAGCCAAGATGAGATAGCTTACAATGAAAAACTGTTTTTT. It codes for CASSQDEIAYNEKLFF.

This clonotype was seen only a few times. The J gene is TRBJ2-7, the V gene TRBV5-5, with no clear D. The CDR3 runs 14 residues. Germline CDR1 and CDR2: SGHKS and YYEKEE (reference sequence). V lost 4 bases to trimming and J lost 0 bases, with 11 bases between them. The CDR3 DNA follows: TGTGCCAGCAGCGCGGCGACTTTCTCCTACGAGCAGTACTTC. Translating it yields CASSAATFSYEQYF.

CDR3 DNA: TGTGCCAGCAGCCGTGTCTCGTCACCCCTCCACTTT. It specifies CASSRVSSPLHF. This chain uses TRBV4-2 with TRBJ1-6; no definite D call. V shed 4 bases and J shed 10 bases, with 8 bases lying between them. The CDR3 consists of 12 residues. Germline CDR1 and CDR2: LGHNA and YNFKEQ.

This clonotype was picked up a small number of times. The chain carries TRBV6-2 or TRBV6-3 and TRBJ2-1, with TRBD2 matching over 12 bases. The CDR3 totals 15 residues. V dropped 5 bases and J dropped 3; count of bases not matched to a gene: 2. Germline-derived CDR1 and CDR2 are MNHEY and SVGEGT. CDR3 nucleotides: TGTGCCAGCAGTGCTAGCGGGGGGGACTACAATGAGCAGTTCTTC. This translates into CASSASGGDYNEQFF.

This clonotype came up a few times. The V and J genes are TRBV7-8 and TRBJ2-2, with D perhaps matching TRBD1 (6 bases). CDR1 and CDR2 (germline): SGHVS, FQNEAQ. Trimming stripped 1 base from V and 2 bases from J, with 14 bases between. This CDR3 is 17 amino acids long. DNA for the CDR3: TGTGCCAGCAGCTTAGGGCTCAGGGGCATAAACACCGGGGAGCTGTTTTTT. Protein sequence: CASSLGLRGINTGELFF.

The chain joins TRBV28 to TRBJ1-6, with 12 nucleotides matching TRBD1. Per germline, CDR1 MDHEN and CDR2 SYDVKM. Trimming at V came to 2 bases and at J to 10 bases, leaving 3 bases not matched to a gene. The length of the CDR3 is 15 residues. Here the CDR3 DNA reads TGTGCCAGCAGTTTAACCGGGACAGGGGGCTCACCCCTCCACTTT. Its translation is CASSLTGTGGSPLHF. The whole variable domain, remainder taken from reference TRBV28 and TRBJ1-6, is DVKVTQSSRYLVKRTGEKVFLECVQDMDHENMFWYRQDPGLGLRLIYFSYDVKMKEKGDIPEGYSVSREKKERFSLILESASTNQTSMYLCASSLTGTGGSPLHFGNGTRLTVT.

The rearrangement joins TRBV7-6 to TRBJ2-2; D unclear. The germline V gene has CDR1 SGHVS and CDR2 FNYEAQ. V was pared by 6 bases and J by 6 bases, with 8 bases between. The CDR3 covers 12 residues. The CDR3 DNA reads as TGTGCCAGCAGTAGGGATTCCGGGGAGCTGTTTTTT. Its protein is CASSRDSGELFF.

The CDR3: CSADGSYSNQPQHF. For the CDR3, the DNA is TGCAGTGCCGACGGGTCTTATAGCAATCAGCCCCAGCATTTT. V is TRBV20-1 and J is TRBJ1-5, with D unresolved. CDR1 and CDR2 from the germline V gene are DFQATT and SNEGSKA (reference sequence). The germline V and J ends were trimmed by 6 bases and 0 bases, with 12 bases remaining between them. The CDR3 consists of 14 residues.

This clonotype was seen ten or more times. The V and J genes are TRBV12-3 or TRBV12-4 and TRBJ1-2, with D possibly TRBD1 on 6 matching bases. The V end lost 10 bases, the J end lost 8 bases, and 11 bases lay between the germline ends. The CDR3 contains 10 residues. The DNA for the CDR3 is TGTGCCATACAGGGTTCCGGCTACACCTTC. It encodes CAIQGSGYTF.

CDR3 amino acids: CASSLRTGKNEQFF. CDR3 in DNA: TGTGCCAGCAGTTTACGGACAGGGAAGAATGAGCAGTTCTTC. The V and J genes are TRBV27 and TRBJ2-1, with 8 bases identical to TRBD1. Germline CDR1 and CDR2: MNHEY and SMNVEV (reference sequence). The CDR3 has 14 amino acids. V lost 2 bases and J lost 7; bases outside the gene matches: 4.

The rearrangement joins TRBV11-2 to TRBJ2-1; TRBD2 might be the D (5 bases). V lost 4 bases to trimming and J lost 7 bases, with 17 bases between them. CDR3 length: 15 amino acids. In germline, CDR1 is SGHAT, CDR2 FQNNGV. The CDR3: CASSSPGRGRNEQFF. CDR3 nucleotides: TGTGCCAGCAGCTCACCCGGACGGGGAAGGAATGAGCAGTTCTTC.

This clonotype was seen only a few times. One end of the junction fails to match germline, which may point to a read error. This chain connects TRBV5-3 to TRBJ1-5; D call uncertain. TRBV5-3 is an open reading frame, and its role is uncertain. The CDR3 runs to 16 residues. For the CDR3, the DNA is TGTGCCAGCAGCTTCAAACCGGGATTTAGCAATCAGCCCCAGCATTTT. As protein: CASSFKPGFSNQPQHF.

This clonotype was detected only a few times. V is TRBV6-2 or TRBV6-3 and J is TRBJ1-2; unclear D gene. CDR1 and CDR2 from the germline V gene are MNHEY and SVGEGT. This CDR3 region has 13 residues. V lost 7 bases to trimming and J lost 4 bases, with 13 bases between them. CDR3 amino acids: CASTHFRLYGYTF. CDR3 bases: TGTGCCAGCACCCACTTTCGCCTCTATGGCTACACCTTC.

This clonotype was seen a handful of times. The CDR3 DNA sequence: TGCGCCAGCAGCCAAGAATGGGGATCACCCCTCCACTTT. Translation gives CASSQEWGSPLHF. The chain uses TRBV4-3 and TRBJ1-6, with unresolved D. V lost 0 bases to trimming and J lost 10 bases, with 7 bases between them. The CDR3 is made up of 13 amino acids. CDR1 and CDR2 from the germline V gene are LGHNA and YSLEER.

The rearrangement joins TRBV11-1 to TRBJ1-2; 10 bases are a match to TRBD1. The CDR3 is 17 residues long. With V trimmed by 5 bases and J by 0 bases, 9 bases remained unmatched. Germline CDR1 reads SGHAT; CDR2 reads FQDESV (reference sequence). The CDR3 spells CASSPRTGGNPNYGYTF. The CDR3 DNA follows: TGTGCCAGCAGCCCCCGGACAGGGGGGAATCCTAACTATGGCTACACCTTC.

This chain connects TRBV7-2 to TRBJ2-1; 9 bases align to TRBD1. Germline V gene data show CDR1 as SGHTA and CDR2 as FQGNSA. The J segment lost 4 bases and the V segment lost 5 bases, leaving 15 bases of the junction unmatched. The CDR3 covers 18 residues. The CDR3 reads CASSQPRRTGEKYNEQFF. For the CDR3, the DNA is TGTGCCAGCAGCCAGCCCAGGAGGACAGGGGAGAAATACAATGAGCAGTTCTTC.

The J gene is TRBJ2-3, the V gene TRBV7-9, with 7 nucleotides matching TRBD2. The germline V gene has CDR1 SEHNR and CDR2 FQNEAQ (reference sequence). The junction had 16 bases not matched to a gene; V was cut back by 5 bases and J by 2 bases. The CDR3 consists of 18 residues. CDR3 sequence (DNA): TGTGCCAGCAGCCAGATGGCGGATAGCGGGTGGTCCACAGATACGCAGTATTTT. Translation: CASSQMADSGWSTDTQYF.

V is TRBV27 and J is TRBJ1-5, with D hard to call. The CDR3 is 11 amino acids. Trimming removed 10 bases at V and 2 bases at J, with 6 bases between. Germline loops: CDR1 MNHEY, CDR2 SMNVEV (reference sequence). The CDR3 region has the DNA TGTGCCATCGGGCGCAATCAGCCCCAGCATTTT. It codes for CAIGRNQPQHF.

This clonotype was seen only once. This chain links TRBV4-3 with TRBJ2-2; D not certain. Germline assignment: CDR1 LGHNA and CDR2 YSLEER. The CDR3 contains 16 residues. Trimming cost V 0 bases and J 3 bases, with 11 bases left between them. The CDR3 DNA sequence: TGCGCCAGCAGCCAAGAAGACCTTGATCACACCGGGGAGCTGTTTTTT. Residues: CASSQEDLDHTGELFF.

This clonotype was seen a few times. The chain recombines TRBV24-1 with TRBJ2-1; D may be TRBD2 (5 bases). Germline V lookup: CDR1 KGHDR, CDR2 SFDVKD. The CDR3 has 14 amino acids. V was cut by 4 bases and J by 10 bases, with 16 bases left in between. Here the CDR3 DNA reads TGTGCCACCAGTGACTCGGGGTACTTTGGCGAGCAGTTCTTC. Its protein is CATSDSGYFGEQFF.

V usage is TRBV4-3 and J usage is TRBJ1-1; no reliable D call. Trimming shortened V by 1 base and J by 5 bases, and 14 bases separated the two germline ends. CDR3 length equals 15 residues. Germline V gives CDR1 LGHNA, CDR2 YSLEER. Written as DNA, the CDR3 is TGCGCCAGCAGCCAAGTAACGTTGGGCTTGACTGAAGCTTTCTTT. It specifies CASSQVTLGLTEAFF.